This T cell receptor beta chain was captured by sequencing in a study of blood T cells in healthy people across ages. Using a J-beta primer mix together with a sample-barcoded 5' primer, a second PCR was run for roughly 6 to 11 cycles. MiXCR was run by TCRdb on the 5' RACE reads, yielding one entry per CDR3 protein. Among about 2 million distinct CDR3 sequences listed, roughly 49% were seen once. This clonotype turned up a few times. J was trimmed by 0 bases and V by 5 bases; bases with no gene match: 14. CDR1 and CDR2 from the germline V gene are MNHNS and SASEGT. The CDR3 has 18 amino acids. The chain joins TRBV6-1 to TRBJ2-3, with 7 bases matching TRBD1. The receptor was isolated from a woman aged 40-49 years in good health. Sequenced sample: blood. The CDR3 reads CASSPRSPTGTSTDTQYF. For the CDR3, the DNA is TGTGCCAGCAGTCCCCGCAGCCCGACAGGGACGAGCACAGATACGCAGTATTTT.